This TCR beta chain stems from a study of T cell changes during pregnancy in multiple sclerosis. This CDR3 has 11 amino acids. V lost 2 bases to trimming and J lost 7 bases, with 2 bases between them. CDR1 and CDR2 (germline): SEHNR, FQNEAQ (reference sequence). Data came from immunoSEQ multiplex PCR; TCRdb stores just in-frame clones and leaves some out. The sample carries about 47,000 clones, about 90% recorded once. This chain links TRBV7-9 with TRBJ2-2; D uncertain. The clonotype originates from a female donor with multiple sclerosis, enrolled in a pregnancy study. The sequencing here drew on peripheral blood, taken in the first trimester of pregnancy. The CDR3 DNA is TGTGCCAGCAGCTTATACGGGGAGCTGTTTTTT. Its protein is CASSLYGELFF.